This section outlines one T cell receptor (beta chain) sequence together with its context. As yet, its antigen is unknown. The data are from a study of OX40 agonist ivuxolimab in advanced cancers. In the study overall: Ivuxolimab, which is an agonistic anti-OX40 (CD134) antibody, was administered to the patients. Partial responses, seen in three patients, involved one hepatocellular carcinoma and two cutaneous melanomas. Study outcomes and limitations: At 0.1 to 3.0 mg/kg, clonal expansion of CD4+ and CD8+ blood T cells had occurred by week 6.

The repertoire was sequenced with immunoSEQ multiplex PCR; TCRdb's copy has only in-frame clones and lacks some. Of 9,000 to 13,000 clones in the sample, 75% to 85% were seen once. Germline loops: CDR1 MNHEY, CDR2 SMNVEV (reference sequence). CDR3 size: 12 residues. V gave up 5 bases and J gave up 6 bases, with 11 bases separating them. This sequence joins TRBV27 and TRBJ2-7, with D possibly being TRBD2 (5 bases). The specimen comprised CD4+ or CD8+ T cells sorted from blood, sampled in a trial of the OX40 agonist ivuxolimab. This clonotype was sampled from an adult with an advanced solid tumor such as melanoma, head and neck, liver or kidney cancer. The CDR3 DNA sequence: TGTGCCAGCAGTCGCCTGGACTCCGAGCAGTACTTC. Its translation is CASSRLDSEQYF.